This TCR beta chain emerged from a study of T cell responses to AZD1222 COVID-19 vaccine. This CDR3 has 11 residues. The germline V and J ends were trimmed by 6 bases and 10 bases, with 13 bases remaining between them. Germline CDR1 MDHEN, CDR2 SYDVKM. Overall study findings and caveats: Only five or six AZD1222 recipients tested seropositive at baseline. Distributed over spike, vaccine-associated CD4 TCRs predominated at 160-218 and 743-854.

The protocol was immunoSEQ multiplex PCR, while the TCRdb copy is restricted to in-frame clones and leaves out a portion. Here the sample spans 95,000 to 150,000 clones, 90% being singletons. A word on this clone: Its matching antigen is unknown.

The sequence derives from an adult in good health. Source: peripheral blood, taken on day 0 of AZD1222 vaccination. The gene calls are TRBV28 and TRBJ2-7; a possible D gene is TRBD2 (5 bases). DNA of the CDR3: TGTGCCAGCAGCACTGAAGGAGGACAGTACTTC. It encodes CASSTEGGQYF.